The TCR beta chain described here comes from a study of early T cells in non-severe SARS-CoV-2 infection (dated by TCRdb to the early 2020s). Regarding the research as a whole: Because TCR sequencing was done on bulk RNA from unsorted whole blood, the alpha and beta chains could not be paired. The investigation overall reported the following: VDJdb matching was skewed toward anti-spike CD8 responses and likely underestimated virus-specific expansions, missing private and CD4 specificities.

Library preparation used 5' RACE. Sequencing used a NextSeq 500. In the TCR library protocol, unique molecular identifiers were attached to individual cDNA molecules to correct for PCR bias and sequencing error. Both TCR alpha and beta chains were sequenced, and tight co-correlation was observed between alpha and beta sequence abundances in each sample. The source study handled its data this way. Decombinator V4 was used to annotate TCR sequences for V gene, J gene and CDR3. TCRs were defined as expanded if a significant change between any two time points was detected under a Poisson model with p below 0.0001. Abundances of TCRs were expressed as counts per million after normalisation to the total number of TCRs sequenced in each sample. TRAV1-2 paired with TRAJ12, TRAJ20 or TRAJ33 defined MAIT TCRs, while TRAV10 paired with TRAJ18 defined iNKT TCRs. VDJdb, accessed 1 November 2021, was searched for CMV, EBV and SARS-CoV-2 annotated TCRs, with TCRs annotated for multiple antigens excluded. TCRdb itself trimmed the public reads at Q25 with fastp, ran MiXCR and retained productive beta chains. Merged by CDR3 protein, the rows form single entries marked with the most common genes and DNA. TCRdb assigned the V and J calls; the authors' analysis was not used. The sample has 60,000 or so distinct CDR3 sequences on record, 10% of them singletons. Jointly, the top ten make up just over 4.5% of the sample.

A few counts support this clonotype. Its target antigen remains unknown. Base quality data are lacking; no much larger clone is found one base away. Trimming costs V 6 bases and J 3 bases, and their ends lie 5 bases apart. From its cysteine to its phenylalanine, the CDR3 spans 11 amino acids. Only the CDR3 DNA stays, 33 bases, in frame from base 1. This was a case-control study nested in a cohort of healthcare workers in London, UK, who had nasopharyngeal swab PCR tests and blood samples taken every week. Healthcare workers were enrolled in the week of the UK lockdown, from 23 to 31 March 2020, and were followed every week for up to roughly 16 weeks.

The rearranged chain carries TRBV12-3 or TRBV12-4 and TRBJ1-1; the D gene assignment is ambiguous. This clonotype was sampled from an adult who was a healthcare worker with PCR-confirmed SARS-CoV-2 infection or an uninfected control (not recorded which). Sequences were obtained from whole blood. The DNA is as follows: TGTGCCAGCAGCTCTTACACTGAAGCTTTCTTT. Its product reads: CASSSYTEAFF.